These 25 T cell receptor beta chains originate from one sample sequenced in a study of T cell responses to AZD1222 COVID-19 vaccine. Measured with immunoSEQ multiplex PCR; TCRdb has only the in-frame clones, and not every one. In the table there are about 79,000 clones, around 84% of which are singletons. The sequencing here drew on peripheral blood, taken on day 0 of AZD1222 vaccination. Receptor source: an adult in good health.

The rearrangement uses TRBV2 and TRBJ1-2; D unresolved. The CDR3 is 14 residues long. Germline assignment: CDR1 SNHLY and CDR2 FYNNEI. Trimming removed 3 bases at V and 5 bases at J, with 13 bases between. The CDR3 nucleotides are TGTGCCAGCAGTGACGGAAACAATTTTTATGGCTACACCTTC. This codes for CASSDGNNFYGYTF.

The V gene is TRBV28, the J gene TRBJ1-2; D is perhaps TRBD1 (6 bases). This CDR3 comprises 12 residues. V was trimmed by 11 bases and J by 7 bases, leaving 17 bases between them. Per germline, CDR1 MDHEN and CDR2 SYDVKM. The DNA of the CDR3 is TGTGCCGGGGATGACAGGTTCGGTGGCTACACCTTC. Translating gives CAGDDRFGGYTF.

The genes are TRBV27 and TRBJ1-1; a possible D gene is TRBD1 (6 bases). The V gene lost 2 bases and the J gene lost 1 base, with 11 bases spanning the gap. The V gene's germline CDR1 is MNHEY and CDR2 SMNVEV (reference sequence). CDR3 length equals 15 residues. CDR3 sequence reads: CASSLAGRGNTEAFF. CDR3 in DNA: TGTGCCAGCAGTTTAGCTGGCAGGGGGAACACTGAAGCTTTCTTT.

The chain has TRBV4-2 and TRBJ1-1; a possible D gene is TRBD1 (6 bases). From germline, CDR1 is LGHNA and CDR2 YNFKEQ. Trimming took off 3 bases at V and 3 bases at J, with 11 bases between the two ends. The CDR3 totals 14 residues. The CDR3 nucleotides read TGTGCCAGCAGCCAGCGACAGGCGCACACTGAAGCTTTCTTT. Translating gives CASSQRQAHTEAFF.

This clone was seen a few times. The chain employs TRBV24-1 and TRBJ1-4; 9 positions match TRBD1. J was trimmed by 8 bases and V by 5 bases; bases with no gene match: 5. CDR3 length: 14 amino acids. Germline CDR1 is KGHDR and CDR2 is SFDVKD. Here the CDR3 reads CATSAGQGDEKLFF. CDR3 nucleotides: TGTGCCACCAGTGCGGGACAGGGTGACGAAAAACTGTTTTTT.

This clone was seen only once. The CDR3: CATSDLQGGGRGHNQPQHF. The CDR3 bases are TGTGCCACCAGTGATTTGCAAGGGGGAGGCAGGGGCCACAATCAGCCCCAGCATTTT. V is TRBV24-1 and J is TRBJ1-5; tentative D call: TRBD1 (6 bases). Germline CDR1 is KGHDR and CDR2 is SFDVKD. The CDR3 consists of 19 residues. V was cut by 0 bases and J by 3 bases, with 20 bases left in between.

For the CDR3, the DNA is TGTGCCAGTAGTATAATCGGGGGCCCACAAGAGACCCAGTACTTC. Its translation is CASSIIGGPQETQYF. This sequence joins TRBV19 and TRBJ2-5; D may match TRBD1 or TRBD2 (6 bases each). The CDR3 is 15 residues long. The V end lost 2 bases, the J end lost 2 bases, and 12 bases lay between the germline ends. The germline V gene has CDR1 LNHDA and CDR2 SQIVND (reference sequence).

The chain is built from TRBV2 and TRBJ1-2; 8 nucleotides line up with TRBD1. The CDR3 is made up of 13 amino acids. The germline V gene has CDR1 SNHLY and CDR2 FYNNEI. V lost 7 bases, J lost 4 bases, and 5 bases stayed unmatched. The CDR3 DNA is TGTGCCAGCACGGACAGGGAGACCTATGGCTACACCTTC. Translated: CASTDRETYGYTF.

This clone turned up a few times. The V and J genes are TRBV10-2 and TRBJ2-3, with D perhaps TRBD2 (6 bases). This CDR3 is 13 amino acids long. The germline V gene has CDR1 WSHSY and CDR2 SAAADI. Trimming removed 8 bases at V and 9 bases at J, with 18 bases between. For the CDR3, the DNA is TGCGCCAGCGGGGAAAAATTAGGAGGGACGCAGTATTTT. Protein sequence: CASGEKLGGTQYF.

The chain combines TRBV28 with TRBJ1-3; TRBD1 matches at 11 bases. V dropped 6 bases and J dropped 4; count of bases not matched to a gene: 8. Germline V gene data show CDR1 as MDHEN and CDR2 as SYDVKM. The CDR3 has 16 residues. This chain's CDR3 is CASRFGQGARGNTIYF. The CDR3 bases are TGTGCCAGCAGATTCGGACAGGGGGCGCGGGGAAACACCATATATTTT.

The chain couples TRBV28 to TRBJ1-5; 7 bases align to TRBD1. The CDR3 contains 17 residues. Germline CDR1 MDHEN, CDR2 SYDVKM. V was pared by 3 bases and J by 8 bases, with 16 bases of the junction left unmatched. CDR3 sequence: CASSFLGGGKGIEPQHF. The CDR3 DNA reads TGTGCCAGCAGTTTTCTAGGAGGGGGCAAAGGGATAGAGCCCCAGCATTTT.

V is TRBV5-6 and J is TRBJ1-6; tentative D call: TRBD1 (6 bases). Germline values: CDR1 SGHDT, CDR2 YYEEEE. Deletions cut 3 bases from V and 12 bases from J, with 22 bases between. CDR3 length: 16 amino acids. The DNA of the CDR3 is TGTGCCAGCAGCTCAAGAGGGTGGGACTCAGGGGTACCCCTCCACTTT. Translating it yields CASSSRGWDSGVPLHF.

This clone has just one count. The chain uses TRBV3-1 (or the pseudogene TRBV3-2) and TRBJ1-1; no reliable D call. The CDR3 covers 13 residues. The V and J ends lost 2 bases and 6 bases respectively, with 10 bases between them. Germline assignment: CDR1 LGHDT and CDR2 YNNKEL (reference sequence). The CDR3 coding sequence is TGTGCCAGCAGCCAATGGTACGGGTCTGAAGCTTTCTTT. Encoded protein: CASSQWYGSEAFF.

This clone was detected once. V usage is TRBV5-5 and J usage is TRBJ2-7; TRBD1 agrees at 7 bases. This CDR3 has 14 residues. J was trimmed by 2 bases and V by 4 bases; bases with no gene match: 6. The V gene's germline CDR1 is SGHKS and CDR2 YYEKEE (reference sequence). CDR3 coding DNA: TGTGCCAGCAGCCACCCTGGGACAGCCTACGAGCAGTACTTC. Translating gives CASSHPGTAYEQYF. The variable domain in full, with the rest retrieved from reference TRBV5-5 and TRBJ2-7, is DAGVTQSPTHLIKTRGQQVTLRCSPISGHKSVSWYQQVLGQGPQFIFQYYEKEERGRGNFPDRFSARQFPNYSSELNVNALLLGDSALYLCASSHPGTAYEQYFGPGTRLTVT.

The chain combines TRBV7-8 with TRBJ2-1; TRBD2 aligns across 7 bases. Germline values: CDR1 SGHVS, CDR2 FQNEAQ. CDR3 size: 15 residues. V lost 4 bases to trimming and J lost 7 bases; unmatched junction nucleotides: 10. CDR3 loop: CASSWSGVVANEQFF. The CDR3 nucleotides read TGTGCCAGCAGCTGGAGCGGGGTGGTTGCAAATGAGCAGTTCTTC.

The chain has TRBV6-5 and TRBJ2-3; D gene uncertain. This CDR3 has 11 amino acids. Germline assignment: CDR1 MNHEY and CDR2 SVGAGI. V dropped 5 bases and J dropped 6 bases, with 6 bases sitting between them. The CDR3 DNA reads as TGTGCCAGCAGTAAGCTGGATACGCAGTATTTT. Protein product: CASSKLDTQYF.

There are a few counts of this clone. The gene calls are TRBV6-5 and TRBJ1-2, with 9 bases that match TRBD1. V trimming: 0 bases; J trimming: 7 bases; junction bases outside the gene matches: 6. Germline CDR1 reads MNHEY; CDR2 reads SVGAGI. The length of the CDR3 is 15 residues. The CDR3 sequence: CASSYSIATGGGYTF. The CDR3 DNA sequence: TGTGCCAGCAGTTACTCGATTGCGACAGGGGGTGGCTACACCTTC.

This clone showed up just a few times. The J gene is TRBJ1-2, the V gene TRBV19; the match to TRBD1 covers 8 bases. Unmatched junction bases numbered 7, after V lost 3 bases and J lost 7 bases. Germline-derived CDR1 and CDR2 are LNHDA and SQIVND (reference sequence). The CDR3 spans 14 residues. The DNA for the CDR3 is TGTGCCAGTAGTATCGCAGGGGGCGAACGTGGCTACACCTTC. As protein: CASSIAGGERGYTF.

This clone was observed once. The CDR3 reads CASSYQGAKNIQYF. CDR3 sequence (DNA): TGTGCCAGCAGTTACCAGGGGGCCAAAAACATTCAGTACTTC. The V call is TRBV6-6, the J call TRBJ2-4; TRBD1 is a possible D gene (6 bases). CDR1 and CDR2 (germline): MNHNY, SVGAGI (reference sequence). The CDR3 extends over 14 amino acids. V was clipped by 2 bases and J by 1 base, with 6 bases between them.

This sequence joins TRBV20-1 and TRBJ2-7; D is unresolved. V was cut by 0 bases and J by 5 bases, with 5 bases left in between. Looked up from germline, CDR1 is DFQATT and CDR2 is SNEGSKA (reference sequence). The CDR3 length is 11 residues. The CDR3: CSARDQHEQYF. DNA for the CDR3: TGCAGTGCTAGAGATCAACACGAGCAGTACTTC.

This clone has just a few counts. The V gene is TRBV6-5, the J gene TRBJ2-7, with TRBD1 identical over 9 bases. CDR3 length equals 14 residues. V lost 7 bases to trimming and J lost 3 bases; unmatched junction nucleotides: 7. CDR1 is MNHEY and CDR2 is SVGAGI in the germline V gene. CDR3 sequence reads: CASTPGQGNYEQYF. DNA of the CDR3: TGTGCCAGCACCCCCGGACAGGGGAACTACGAGCAGTACTTC.

This sequence joins TRBV18 and TRBJ1-1; maybe TRBD1 (6 bases). Germline values: CDR1 KGHSH, CDR2 LQKENI. The CDR3 loop spans 15 amino acids. V gave up 2 bases and J gave up 3 bases, with 13 bases separating them. The chain's CDR3 is CASSPGRRGDTEAFF. CDR3 coding DNA: TGTGCCAGCTCACCAGGACGCAGGGGAGACACTGAAGCTTTCTTT.

This clone was observed a single time. V gene TRBV15 combines with J gene TRBJ2-7, with TRBD2 matching over 8 bases. CDR1 is LNHNV and CDR2 is YYDKDF in the germline V gene (reference sequence). V lost 2 bases and J lost 2; bases outside the gene matches: 5. The length of the CDR3 is 15 residues. The DNA for the CDR3 is TGTGCCACCAGCAGATCGAGCGGGGGTACCTACGAGCAGTACTTC. Translating it yields CATSRSSGGTYEQYF.

This chain connects TRBV30 to TRBJ1-5; 8 bases align to TRBD1. The CDR3 has 13 residues. Unmatched junction bases numbered 4, after V lost 5 bases and J lost 4 bases. Looked up from germline, CDR1 is GTSNPN and CDR2 is SVGIG (reference sequence). CDR3 in amino acids: CAWPRDRNQPQHF. CDR3 nucleotide sequence: TGTGCCTGGCCCCGGGACAGGAATCAGCCCCAGCATTTT.

This clone was seen a single time. The rearrangement links TRBV6-1 to TRBJ2-2; TRBD1 might be the D (6 bases). Germline V gene sequence: CDR1 MNHNS, CDR2 SASEGT. Trimming removed 4 bases from V and 4 bases from J, with 16 bases in between. The length of the CDR3 is 16 residues. CDR3 protein: CASSVGPQGSTGELFF. The CDR3 nucleotides are TGTGCCAGCAGTGTGGGTCCCCAGGGGAGCACCGGGGAGCTGTTTTTT.